The following is a TCR beta chain sequence with its context. Its recognized antigen is unknown. Per-base quality was not reported, and no clone a single base away is much larger than it. The sample belongs to a study of immune cell composition in non-small cell lung cancer (dated by TCRdb to 2016 to 2017). Background on the whole study: To assign histologic subtype, which was mostly lung adenocarcinoma or squamous cell carcinoma, H&E was combined with p63, CK5, Napsin A and TTF-1 immunohistochemistry. TCR-beta sequencing from Adaptive Biotechnologies was done on 32 to 35 paired sets of NSCLC tumour and non-adjacent lung specimens and on roughly 28 tumour-only specimens. In supplementary cohort #1, which comprised around ten lung adenocarcinoma cases, paired tumour/lung TCR-beta sequencing was performed and TIL populations were generated so that tumour reactivity could be assessed. Four tumour specimens with TCR-beta data were rare histological subtypes and were excluded from the subtype comparisons.

A two-step multiplex PCR was used to amplify TCR-beta CDR3 regions from genomic DNA, and Illumina-compatible adaptors were added in the second step. TCR-beta immunosequencing was performed on an Illumina platform as a commercial immunoSEQ service. The source study handled its data this way. Two measures summarised the repertoires: productive clonality, and Top 10 Clones, meaning the percentage of T-cell templates coming from the ten most frequent sequences. Values of productive clonality ranged from 0 to 1, with a monoclonal population indicated by a value of 1. Tumour-associated clones, identified using log10 scatter plots, were defined as sequences that made up at least 0.1% of tumour T-cell templates and were not found in the matched non-adjacent lung. Student's t-tests were used for two-group comparisons, ANOVA was used for stages, and linear regression was used for relationships, with analyses conducted in GraphPad Prism7 and R. TCRdb mirrors the immuneACCESS table, restricted to in-frame sequences. Some clones are absent from its copies; in checked studies, under half trace to an unresolved V gene, and the reason for the others is unknown. That table furnishes V, J and clone size, whereas the DNA furnished D and trimming. Recorded for this sample are more than 15,000 clones; 77% of them occurred a single time. The biggest ten clones account for 7.5% to 10% of the sample.

V has 4 bases trimmed and J has 7 bases trimmed; junction bases matching no gene number 8. Counted from cysteine to phenylalanine, this CDR3 has 16 amino acids. Of all the DNA, just the CDR3 is kept, 48 bases in frame from base 1. CDR1 SGHRS and CDR2 YFSETQ were looked up in the germline V gene. Normal lung samples came from the same patient and consisted of non-adjacent lung tissue collected as far from the tumour as possible, at a distance of at least 3 cm. Genomic DNA was isolated with the QIAamp DNA kit from frozen aliquots of single-cell suspensions that had not been sorted. Tissues arrived within 2 hours of resection and were immediately processed into single-cell suspensions. Tissue was mechanically dissociated and enzymatically digested with DNase I, collagenase I and hyaluronidase for 25 to 35 minutes at 37 °C, then filtered and RBC-lysed. The investigation overall reported the following: The reactivity cohort contained only around ten cases, and the tumour-reactive clones were not shown to have sequences in common with the dominant in vivo tumour-associated clones. Nearly half of NSCLC cases had tumour-associated clones >0.5%, with about four fifths of squamous carcinomas showing such clones compared with roughly 30% of adenocarcinomas. No significant correlation was found between smoking pack-years and tumour TCR-beta clonality. Across 10 adenocarcinoma cases, the maximal tumour-associated clone frequency showed a strong correlation with TIL tumour reactivity, but overall clonality showed no such correlation.

These data were also filed under a second study, of CD4 T cells in lung cancer. According to the second study: The study screened blood T cells of NSCLC patients for responses to candidate mutation-encoded neoepitopes and isolated neoantigen-specific CD4+ T-cell clones and TCRs. Four patients undergoing curative-intent resections for stage I-III non-small cell lung cancer provided the tumor and non-adjacent lung tissue. Lung adenocarcinoma or squamous cell carcinoma was present in the resected patients, who were aged 60 to 69 at blood donation and were mostly former smokers. Treatments the patients had received before donating blood included platinum chemotherapy, and some of the patients were given nivolumab or pembrolizumab. Some responses derived from blood might reflect in vitro priming of naive T cells or cross-reactivity instead of memory responses to the cancer. The frequency of neoantigen-specific clonotypes in tumor resections, non-adjacent lung and cultured T-cell products was followed using TCRB deep sequencing. The kit provider's software was used to analyze TCRB sequence data, and Fisher's exact test was used to test clonotype templates for tumor enrichment.

The specimen was non-adjacent lung tissue. The chain joins TRBV5-1 to TRBJ2-2, with 12 middle bases fitting TRBD1. The clonotype was recovered from a human donor with non-small cell lung cancer. The encoded CDR3 is CASSHEGTGGNGELFF. Here is the DNA: TGCGCCAGCAGCCACGAAGGGACAGGGGGCAACGGGGAGCTGTTTTTT.